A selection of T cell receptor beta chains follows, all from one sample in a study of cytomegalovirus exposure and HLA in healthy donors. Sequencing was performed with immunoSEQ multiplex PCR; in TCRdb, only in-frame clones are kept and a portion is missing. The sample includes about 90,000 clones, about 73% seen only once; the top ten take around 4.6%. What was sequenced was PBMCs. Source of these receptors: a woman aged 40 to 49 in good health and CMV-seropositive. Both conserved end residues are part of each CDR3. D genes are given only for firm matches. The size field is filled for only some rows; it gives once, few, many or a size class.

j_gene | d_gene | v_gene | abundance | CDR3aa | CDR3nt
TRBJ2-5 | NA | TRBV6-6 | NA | CASSYSAGRETQYF | TGTGCCAGCAGTTACTCCGCAGGGAGGGAGACCCAGTACTTC
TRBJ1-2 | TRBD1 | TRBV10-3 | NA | CATDLGQGGNYGYTF | TGTGCCACCGATTTGGGACAGGGCGGCAACTATGGCTACACCTTC
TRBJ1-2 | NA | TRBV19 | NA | CASSMSRGASNYGYTF | TGTGCCAGCAGTATGTCGCGGGGGGCGTCTAACTATGGCTACACCTTC
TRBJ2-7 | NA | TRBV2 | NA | CASTQTWHFGQKVSYEQYF | TGTGCCAGCACCCAGACTTGGCACTTCGGACAGAAAGTCTCCTACGAGCAGTACTTC
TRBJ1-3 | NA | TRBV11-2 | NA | CASSLLRQFSGNTIYF | TGTGCCAGCAGCTTATTGCGACAGTTCTCTGGAAACACCATATATTTT
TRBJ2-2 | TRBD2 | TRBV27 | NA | CASTPWGGTGELFF | TGTGCCAGCACCCCCTGGGGAGGGACCGGGGAGCTGTTTTTT
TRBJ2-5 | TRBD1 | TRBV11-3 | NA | CASSLGMGQGGPQETQYF | TGTGCCAGCAGCTTAGGAATGGGACAGGGAGGCCCACAAGAGACCCAGTACTTC
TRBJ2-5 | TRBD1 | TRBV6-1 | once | CASSINPDRQETQYF | TGTGCCAGCAGCATAAACCCGGACAGGCAAGAGACCCAGTACTTC
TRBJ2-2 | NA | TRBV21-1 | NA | CASSSQKEATGELFF | TGTGCCAGCAGCTCTCAGAAGGAGGCCACCGGGGAGCTGTTTTTT
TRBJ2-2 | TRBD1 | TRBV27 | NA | CASSTGTGFPGELFF | TGTGCCAGCAGTACTGGGACAGGGTTTCCCGGGGAGCTGTTTTTT
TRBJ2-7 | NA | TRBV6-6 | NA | CASSYLINRLEQYF | TGTGCCAGCAGTTACCTTATAAACAGGCTTGAGCAGTACTTC
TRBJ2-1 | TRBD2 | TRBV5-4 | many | CASSLPRLAGSAEQFF | TGTGCCAGCAGCTTGCCGAGGCTAGCGGGTTCGGCTGAGCAGTTCTTC
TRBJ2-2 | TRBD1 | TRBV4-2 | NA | CASRRGQGMSGELFF | TGTGCCAGCAGACGGGGACAGGGTATGAGCGGGGAGCTGTTTTTT
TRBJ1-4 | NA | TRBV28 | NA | CASSAGQIKKLFF | TGTGCCAGCAGTGCCGGACAGATAAAGAAACTGTTTTTT
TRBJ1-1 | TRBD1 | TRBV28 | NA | CASSLGQGRTEAFF | TGTGCCAGCAGTTTGGGACAGGGGCGCACTGAAGCTTTCTTT
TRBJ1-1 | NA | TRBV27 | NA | CASSLGSGNAQF | TGTGCCAGCAGTTTAGGGTCAGGGAACGCCCAATTT
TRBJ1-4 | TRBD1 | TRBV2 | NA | CATSGQGASNEKLFF | TGTGCCACCTCCGGACAGGGGGCGTCTAATGAAAAACTGTTTTTT
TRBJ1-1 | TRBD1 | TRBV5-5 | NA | CASSRTGGYTEAFF | TGTGCCAGCAGCCGGACAGGGGGCTACACTGAAGCTTTCTTT
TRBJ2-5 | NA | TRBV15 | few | CATSLVTGRMEETQYF | TGTGCCACCAGCCTTGTGACAGGGAGGATGGAAGAGACCCAGTACTTC
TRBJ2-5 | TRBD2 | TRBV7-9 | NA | CASSLATREGTQYF | TGTGCCAGCAGCTTAGCTACTCGGGAGGGGACCCAGTACTTC
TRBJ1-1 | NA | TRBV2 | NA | CASSVQGNTEAFF | TGTGCCAGCAGTGTCCAGGGAAACACTGAAGCTTTCTTT
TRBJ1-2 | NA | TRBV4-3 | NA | CASSPGEGVDYGYTF | TGCGCCAGCAGCCCCGGCGAGGGGGTAGATTATGGCTACACCTTC
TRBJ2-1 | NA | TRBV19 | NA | CATHSPSYNEQFF | TGTGCCACCCATAGCCCCTCCTACAATGAGCAGTTCTTC
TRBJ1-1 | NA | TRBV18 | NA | CASSPPGRENTEAFF | TGTGCCAGCTCACCACCGGGCAGAGAGAACACTGAAGCTTTCTTT
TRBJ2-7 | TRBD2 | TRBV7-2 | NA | CASSWTVPSGSGEAQYF | TGTGCCAGCAGCTGGACAGTTCCTAGCGGGAGTGGAGAGGCGCAGTACTTC
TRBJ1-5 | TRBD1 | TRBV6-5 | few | CASSPDRAGGQPQHF | TGTGCCAGCAGCCCCGACAGGGCGGGAGGCCAGCCCCAGCATTTT
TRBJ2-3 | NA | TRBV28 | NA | CASSLRPLAGRTDTQYF | TGTGCCAGCAGTCTCCGCCCCCTCGCGGGCCGCACAGATACGCAGTATTTT
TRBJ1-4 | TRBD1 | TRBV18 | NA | CASSPAGQGEKLFF | TGTGCCAGCTCACCTGCCGGACAGGGAGAAAAACTGTTTTTT
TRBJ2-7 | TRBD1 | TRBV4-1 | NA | CASSPQTGVYEQYF | TGCGCCAGCAGCCCCCAGACAGGGGTCTACGAGCAGTACTTC
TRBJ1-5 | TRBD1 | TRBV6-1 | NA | CASSASTGRQPQHF | TGTGCCAGCAGTGCCTCGACAGGGAGGCAGCCCCAGCATTTT
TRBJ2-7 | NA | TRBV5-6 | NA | CASSLWRRTYEQYF | TGTGCCAGCAGCTTGTGGAGGAGGACCTACGAGCAGTACTTC